One sample yielded the 23 T cell receptor beta chains listed below, sequenced in a study of CDR3 diversity in severe acne. A single record per CDR3 protein comes from TCRdb applying MiXCR to the PCR reads. The data show tens of thousands of distinct CDR3 sequences, over 40% seen once. The sample taken for sequencing was blood. These receptor sequences come from a male donor in good health, without acne.

The chain links TRBV2 to TRBJ1-1; possible D gene TRBD1, 5 bases. The length of the CDR3 is 14 residues. Germline assignment: CDR1 SNHLY and CDR2 FYNNEI. V lost 3 bases and J 3 bases, leaving 11 bases between the germline ends. CDR3 residues: CASSEREGHTEAFF. The CDR3 nucleotides read TGTGCCAGCAGTGAGCGGGAGGGGCACACTGAAGCTTTCTTT.

This chain uses TRBV6-6 with TRBJ2-7, with D perhaps TRBD1 (6 bases). CDR1 and CDR2 (germline): MNHNY, SVGAGI (reference sequence). CDR3 size: 15 residues. Trimming stripped 1 base from V and 4 bases from J, with 14 bases between. CDR3 residues: CASSYLGTQIYEQYF. The CDR3 DNA follows: TGTGCCAGCAGTTACTTGGGGACACAAATATACGAGCAGTACTTC.

J is TRBJ2-7 and V is TRBV2, with 7 bases identical to TRBD2. V shed 5 bases and J 3 bases; nucleotides not matched to a gene: 7. This CDR3 region has 14 residues. The germline gives CDR1 SNHLY, CDR2 FYNNEI. CDR3 sequence (DNA): TGTGCCAGCAGTACTAGCGCCCAAAACTACGAGCAGTACTTC. Residues: CASSTSAQNYEQYF. Full variable domain (outside the CDR3, taken from reference TRBV2 and TRBJ2-7): EPEVTQTPSHQVTQMGQEVILRCVPISNHLYFYWYRQILGQKVEFLVSFYNNEISEKSEIFDDQFSVERPDGSNFTLKIRSTKLEDSAMYFCASSTSAQNYEQYFGPGTRLTVT.

This chain connects TRBV24-1 to TRBJ2-7; 8 nucleotides agree with TRBD1. The CDR3 contains 15 residues. Germline lookup yields CDR1 KGHDR and CDR2 SFDVKD. The ends lost 8 bases at V and 3 bases at J; junction bases unmatched: 11. The DNA for the CDR3 is TGTGCCACCAACAGGACAGGGTCTCCTGGCTACGAGCAGTACTTC. Amino acid sequence: CATNRTGSPGYEQYF.

This clonotype showed up many times. This chain joins TRBV6-5 and TRBJ1-1, with D perhaps matching TRBD1 (6 bases). The CDR3 totals 14 residues. The V end lost 5 bases, the J end lost 4 bases, and 14 bases lay between the germline ends. Looked up from germline, CDR1 is MNHEY and CDR2 is SVGAGI. CDR3 in DNA: TGTGCCAGCAGTACAGGGACGGGCGGCACTGAAGCTTTCTTT. Translation: CASSTGTGGTEAFF.

The genes are TRBV9 and TRBJ2-2; D is uncertain. The CDR3 sequence is 12 residues long. Trimming removed 3 bases from V and 3 bases from J, with 3 bases in between. CDR1 and CDR2 from the germline V gene are SGDLS and YYNGEE. DNA of the CDR3: TGTGCCAGCAGCGCCTACACCGGGGAGCTGTTTTTT. Amino acid sequence: CASSAYTGELFF.

This clonotype appeared many times. The chain has TRBV7-2 and TRBJ1-2; D is ambiguous. Trimming took off 2 bases at V and 6 bases at J, with 10 bases between the two ends. This CDR3 comprises 13 residues. Germline CDR1 SGHTA, CDR2 FQGNSA. The CDR3 sequence is CASSLYVGNGYTF. DNA of the CDR3: TGTGCCAGCAGCTTATACGTCGGGAATGGCTACACCTTC.

This clonotype was observed once. At one of its ends the junction is not consistent with the germline gene, which may arise from a read error. The gene calls are TRBV20-1 and TRBJ2-7, with 9 bases aligning to TRBD1. Germline loops: CDR1 DFQATT, CDR2 SNEGSKA (reference sequence). This CDR3 has 14 amino acids. The CDR3 reads CSARAGQGPYEQYF. In DNA form, the CDR3 reads TGCAGTGCGAGAGCGGGACAGGGCCCCTACGAGCAGTACTTC.

The V gene is TRBV6-9, the J gene TRBJ2-3; TRBD1 matches 9 bases. Germline V gene sequence: CDR1 MNHGY, CDR2 SVAAGI. J gave up 6 bases and V 10 bases, and 8 bases lay outside the gene matches. This CDR3 contains 13 residues. The CDR3 DNA reads as TGTGCCACCAGGACAGGGGAGGGGGATACGCAGTATTTT. Translated, it gives CATRTGEGDTQYF.

This sequence joins TRBV20-1 and TRBJ1-1, with TRBD1 as a possible D gene (6 bases). V was shortened by 6 bases and J by 10 bases, with 21 bases between the two germline ends. The germline V gene encodes CDR1 DFQATT and CDR2 SNEGSKA (reference sequence). This CDR3 contains 13 residues. CDR3 sequence: CSASTRLQGGAFF. CDR3 DNA sequence: TGCAGTGCCTCGACAAGACTACAGGGTGGAGCTTTCTTT.

The rearrangement links TRBV6-1 to TRBJ2-5; no reliable D call. CDR1 is MNHNS, CDR2 SASEGT, per germline. The ends were cut back, 6 bases at V and 5 bases at J, with 10 bases in the middle. CDR3 length: 12 amino acids. The CDR3 loop is CASSGTGETQYF. CDR3 nucleotide sequence: TGTGCCAGCAGCGGTACCGGGGAGACCCAGTACTTC.

In the case of this clonotype: At one end the junction does not follow the germline gene, possibly because of a read error. This chain links TRBV25-1 with TRBJ1-2; D unresolved. The CDR3 runs 15 residues. The germline CDR1 and CDR2 sequences are MGHDK and SYGVNS. CDR3 sequence (DNA): TGTGCCAGCAGTGAGACTGCCGAAGAGCCCTATGACTACACCTTC. Its protein product is CASSETAEEPYDYTF.

The chain joins TRBV9 to TRBJ1-1, with TRBD1 identical over 7 bases. Germline loops: CDR1 SGDLS, CDR2 YYNGEE. Germline trimming cut 7 bases from V and 7 bases from J; bases unmatched to any gene: 13. This CDR3 spans 14 amino acids. The CDR3 region has the DNA TGTGCCAGCGGAGGGGGGACAGTCGCTGGTGAAGCTTTCTTT. Translation gives CASGGGTVAGEAFF.

This clonotype was counted a few times. V gene TRBV7-9 combines with J gene TRBJ1-2, with a tentative D call TRBD1 (6 bases). Germline CDR1 reads SEHNR; CDR2 reads FQNEAQ (reference sequence). V was shortened by 1 base and J by 7 bases, with 13 bases between the two germline ends. This CDR3 has 14 amino acids. CDR3: CASSLGQALGGYTF. CDR3 nucleotide sequence: TGTGCCAGCAGCTTAGGACAGGCCTTGGGTGGCTACACCTTC.

This clonotype appeared once. The chain recombines TRBV13 with TRBJ2-3, with 15 positions matching TRBD2. The CDR3 is 17 amino acids. V shed 4 bases, J shed 5 bases, and the junction held 7 bases outside the gene matches. CDR1 is PRHDT, CDR2 FYEKMQ, per germline (reference sequence). The CDR3 sequence is CASSSRTSGGAGDTQYF. Here the CDR3 DNA reads TGTGCCAGCAGCTCCCGGACTAGCGGGGGGGCGGGAGATACGCAGTATTTT.

This clonotype has more than one count but fewer than ten. A much bigger clone sits one base away, suggesting this may be a read error. This sequence joins TRBV7-3 and TRBJ2-1; 8 nucleotides agree with TRBD1. This CDR3 spans 13 amino acids. Germline V gene sequence: CDR1 SGHTA, CDR2 FQGTGA. The junction had 7 bases not matched to a gene; V was cut back by 10 bases and J by 5 bases. Written as DNA, the CDR3 is TGTGCCATCAGTCGGACAGGGAACAATGAGCAGTTCTTC. It specifies CAISRTGNNEQFF.

This clonotype was seen many times. This chain joins TRBV12-3 or TRBV12-4 and TRBJ2-7, with D perhaps matching TRBD1 (6 bases). CDR3 length equals 13 residues. Trimming took off 6 bases at V and 5 bases at J, with 14 bases between the two ends. CDR3 coding DNA: TGTGCCAGCAGCGGGACATTGTCACACGAGCAGTACTTC. This sequence encodes CASSGTLSHEQYF.

This clonotype has at least ten counts. The rearrangement uses TRBV25-1 and TRBJ2-7; TRBD1 agrees at 8 bases. Germline V CDR1 and CDR2: MGHDK, SYGVNS. Germline trimming cut 5 bases from V and 4 bases from J; bases unmatched to any gene: 7. The CDR3 runs to 14 residues. The CDR3: CASSNRGYLYEQYF. The CDR3 DNA reads as TGTGCCAGCAGTAACAGGGGGTACCTTTACGAGCAGTACTTC.

V is TRBV13 and J is TRBJ2-1, with 12 bases matching TRBD2. The J segment lost 2 bases and the V segment lost 4 bases, leaving 3 bases of the junction unmatched. The germline V gene encodes CDR1 PRHDT and CDR2 FYEKMQ (reference sequence). The CDR3 has 16 residues. CDR3 nucleotide sequence: TGTGCCAGCAGCTCCCGGACTAGCGGGACCTACAATGAGCAGTTCTTC. This codes for CASSSRTSGTYNEQFF.

This chain connects TRBV10-3 to TRBJ2-6; no reliable D call. Trimming shortened V by 8 bases and J by 2 bases, and 7 bases separated the two germline ends. Germline CDR1 is ENHRY and CDR2 is SYGVKD. The CDR3 is made up of 13 amino acids. The DNA for the CDR3 is TGTGCCATCCTTGAACCTGGGGCCAACGTCCTGACTTTC. Translation gives CAILEPGANVLTF.

Only a few counts were recorded for this clonotype. V usage is TRBV7-9 and J usage is TRBJ1-6; D may be TRBD1 (5 bases). The CDR3 consists of 13 residues. The germline gives CDR1 SEHNR, CDR2 FQNEAQ (reference sequence). Trimming shortened V by 7 bases and J by 6 bases, and 10 bases separated the two germline ends. This CDR3 reads CASTGQINSPLHF. CDR3 DNA sequence: TGTGCCAGCACAGGACAAATTAATTCACCCCTCCACTTT.

The chain combines TRBV20-1 with TRBJ1-1; D gene ambiguous. The CDR3 covers 13 residues. Germline V gene sequence: CDR1 DFQATT, CDR2 SNEGSKA (reference sequence). The V end lost 5 bases, the J end lost 1 base, and 11 bases lay between the germline ends. The CDR3 loop is CSAGSGGNTEAFF. The CDR3 region has the DNA TGCAGTGCTGGCTCGGGAGGGAACACTGAAGCTTTCTTT.

The chain joins TRBV15 to TRBJ2-7; weak D call: TRBD1 (5 bases). Germline V lookup: CDR1 LNHNV, CDR2 YYDKDF (reference sequence). This CDR3 spans 14 amino acids. V was cut by 3 bases and J by 2 bases, with 11 bases left in between. CDR3 DNA: TGTGCCACCAGCAGCTCGACAGTAGCCTACGAGCAGTACTTC. Residues: CATSSSTVAYEQYF.